One T cell receptor beta chain is described in this entry. Its matching antigen is unknown. Several immunoSEQ plates received, in even portions, the genomic DNA of each subset. TCRdb keeps only in-frame clones here, not all; method: immunoSEQ multiplex PCR. The sample holds roughly 890,000 clones, around 92% seen once. CD8 cells classed as naive were CD45RO-negative and positively selected for CCR7, excluding terminally differentiated effector memory CD45RA+ cells. Caucasian adults residing in Nashville, Tennessee made up all the donors. After removal of 5 bases from V and 2 bases from J, the junction contained 7 bases not matched to a gene. Germline V gene lookup returns CDR1 SGHNT and CDR2 YYREEE (reference sequence). The CDR3 totals 15 residues. The sample originates from a study of shared clonotypes between healthy human individuals. Study-wide findings and caveats: What rarefaction showed was incomplete sorted-subset sequencing despite large depth. Clonotype sharing among the donors was expected to vary with sequencing depth.

This receptor was obtained from a man aged 30-40 years in good health. V is TRBV5-4 and J is TRBJ1-1; 9 bases are a match to TRBD1. The sequenced material came from naive CD8+ T cells sorted from blood. CDR3 nucleotide sequence: TGTGCCAGCAGAAACCGGGACAGGGCTAACACTGAAGCTTTCTTT. It yields the protein CASRNRDRANTEAFF.